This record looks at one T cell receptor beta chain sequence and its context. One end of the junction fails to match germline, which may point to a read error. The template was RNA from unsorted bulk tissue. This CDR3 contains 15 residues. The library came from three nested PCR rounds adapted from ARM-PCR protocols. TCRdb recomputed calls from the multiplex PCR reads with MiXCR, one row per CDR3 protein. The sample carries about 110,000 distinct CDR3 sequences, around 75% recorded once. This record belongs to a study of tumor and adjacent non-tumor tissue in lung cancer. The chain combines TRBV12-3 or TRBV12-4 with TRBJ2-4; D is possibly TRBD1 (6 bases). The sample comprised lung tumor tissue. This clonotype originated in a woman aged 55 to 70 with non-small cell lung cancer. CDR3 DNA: TGTACCAGCAGTTTCAGGGGAGACGCCAAAAACATTCGGTACTTC. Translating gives CTSSFRGDAKNIRYF.